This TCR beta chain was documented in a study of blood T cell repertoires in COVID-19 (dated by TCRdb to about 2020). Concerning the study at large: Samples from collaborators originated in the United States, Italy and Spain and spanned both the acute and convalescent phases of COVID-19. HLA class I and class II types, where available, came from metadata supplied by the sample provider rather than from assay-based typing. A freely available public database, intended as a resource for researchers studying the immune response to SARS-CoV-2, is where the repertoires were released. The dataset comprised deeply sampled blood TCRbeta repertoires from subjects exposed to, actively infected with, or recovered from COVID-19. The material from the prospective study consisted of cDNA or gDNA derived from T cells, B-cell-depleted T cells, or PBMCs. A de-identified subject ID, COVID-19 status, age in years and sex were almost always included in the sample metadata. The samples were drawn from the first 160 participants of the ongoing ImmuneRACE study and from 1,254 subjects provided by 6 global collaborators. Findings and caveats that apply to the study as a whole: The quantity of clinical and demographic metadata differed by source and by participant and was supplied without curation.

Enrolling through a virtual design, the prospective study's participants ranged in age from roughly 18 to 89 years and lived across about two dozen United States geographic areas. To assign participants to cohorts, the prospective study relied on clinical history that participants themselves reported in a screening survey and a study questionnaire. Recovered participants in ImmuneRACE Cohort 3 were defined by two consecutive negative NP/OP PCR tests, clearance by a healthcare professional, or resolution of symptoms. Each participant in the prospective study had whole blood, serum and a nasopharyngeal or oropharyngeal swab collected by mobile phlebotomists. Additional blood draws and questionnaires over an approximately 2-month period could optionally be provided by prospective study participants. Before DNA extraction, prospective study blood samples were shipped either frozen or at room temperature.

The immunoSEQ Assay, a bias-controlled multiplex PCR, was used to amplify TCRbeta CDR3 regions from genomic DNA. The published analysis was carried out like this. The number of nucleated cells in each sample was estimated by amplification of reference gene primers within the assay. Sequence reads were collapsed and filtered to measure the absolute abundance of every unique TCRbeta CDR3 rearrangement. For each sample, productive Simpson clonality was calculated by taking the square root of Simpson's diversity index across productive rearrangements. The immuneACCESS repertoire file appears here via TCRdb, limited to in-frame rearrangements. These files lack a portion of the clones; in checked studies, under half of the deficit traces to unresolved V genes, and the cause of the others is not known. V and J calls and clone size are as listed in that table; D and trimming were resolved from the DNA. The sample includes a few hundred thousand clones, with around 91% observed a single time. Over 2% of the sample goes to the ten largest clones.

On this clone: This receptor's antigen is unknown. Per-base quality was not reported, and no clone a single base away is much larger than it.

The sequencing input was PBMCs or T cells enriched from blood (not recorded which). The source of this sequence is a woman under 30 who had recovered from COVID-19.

CDR3 loop: CASSLGSGQETQYF. In nucleotides, the sequence is TGTGCCAGCAGCTTGGGATCAGGGCAAGAGACCCAGTACTTC. The chain links TRBV5-4 with TRBJ2-5, and perhaps TRBD1 as D gene, on 5 matching bases. The germline ends are 8 bases apart after V is trimmed by 0 bases and J by 2 bases. CDR1 and CDR2 (SGHNT, YYREEE) derive from the germline V gene (reference sequence). CDR3 length: 14 amino acids, cysteine to phenylalanine. Here the CDR3 DNA is all that survives: 42 bases in frame from base 1.